This T cell receptor (beta chain) was recovered during a study of blood T cell repertoires in COVID-19. Study as a whole: Collection of acute and convalescent COVID-19 samples took place in the United States, Italy and Spain. Sample material is recorded as cDNA or gDNA derived from T cells, B-cell-depleted T cells, or PBMCs.

Methods used by the authors: How many nucleated cells were present was estimated from reference gene primer amplification. The method was immunoSEQ multiplex PCR; TCRdb's version includes in-frame clones alone and lacks a portion of them. V, J and clone size are taken as reported in that table, and D and trimming were inferred from the DNA itself. This sample has tens of thousands of clones; about 91% occur once, and the top ten carry under 2.5%. The CDR3 length is 14 residues. CDR1 is MGHRA and CDR2 is YSYEKL in the germline V gene. The V segment lost 3 bases and the J segment 3 bases; nucleotides outside the gene matches: 5.

The sequence was collected from a man aged 50 to 59 with active COVID-19. Sequenced material: peripheral blood. The rearrangement joins TRBV4-1 to TRBJ2-7; 7 nucleotides line up with TRBD1. The CDR3 region has the DNA TGCGCCAGCAGCCACCCGGGACAGAACTACGAGCAGTACTTC. Translation: CASSHPGQNYEQYF.